This is a list of T cell receptor beta chains from one sample in a study of siplizumab effects on memory and regulatory T cells. Produced via immunoSEQ multiplex PCR; TCRdb's table is partial and in-frame only. The sample shows 85,000 to 120,000 clones, 90% to 95% of them seen only once. The specimen sequenced was CD4+ T cells sorted from blood. The origin of the receptors is a human donor in good health. Each CDR3 is given with its conserved first and last residue.

>TRBV27|TRBJ2-6
CASSFAGAGVLTF
>TRBV27|TRBJ1-2
CASSSQRTDGNYGYTF
>TRBV5-1|TRBJ1-1
CASSLDSWNTEAFF
>TRBV7-9|TRBJ2-4
CASRGEDLAKNIQYF
>TRBV6-1|TRBJ2-1
CASSGTSGRSSYNEQFF
>TRBV15|TRBJ1-3
CATSREAGRLGQGIGNTIYF
>TRBV4-1|TRBJ2-3
CASSQELASGRTDTQYF
>TRBV2|TRBJ2-4
CASTQQRENIQYF
>TRBV6-5|TRBJ2-3
CASSYDNTDTQYF
>TRBV28|TRBJ2-2
CASIRDPGELFF
>TRBV6-4|TRBJ1-2
CASSEGRTYGYTF
>TRBV5-6|TRBJ2-1
CASSLISSYNEQFF
>TRBV6-1|TRBJ2-1
CASSGTSGSSYNEQFF
>TRBV6-6|TRBJ2-6
CASRESPGANVLTF
>TRBV23-1|TRBJ2-3
CASSHQPAATTDTQYF
>TRBV7-3|TRBJ2-1
CASSPGAGLNNEQFF
>TRBV27|TRBJ2-7
CASSSGPLVPYEQYF
>TRBV6-5|TRBJ2-7
CASTGLAGAYEQYF
>TRBV7-3|TRBJ1-1
CASSLTGGWLPTEAFF
>TRBV5-1|TRBJ2-1
CASSRPRDYYNEQFF
>TRBV30|TRBJ2-3
CAWSATRVTDTQYF
>TRBV11-2|TRBJ2-6
CASSLAPGQGWAGANVLTF
>TRBV7-8|TRBJ2-7
CASSLEFGTKGEQYF
>TRBV18|TRBJ2-3
CASSTSGRAPDTQYF
>TRBV6-4|TRBJ2-1
CASSAEVAGVSYNEQFF
>TRBV7-3|TRBJ2-3
CASSLTSHGDTQYF
>TRBV29-1|TRBJ1-1
CSVADRAFEAFF
>TRBV4-1|TRBJ2-5
CASSLRGLVRGNQETQYF
>TRBV5-6|TRBJ1-1
CASSSGRNTEAFF
>TRBV27|TRBJ1-6
CASGLGRDNSPLHF
>TRBV19|TRBJ1-2
CASSMMGTRPYGYTF
>TRBV6-5|TRBJ2-7
CASKDSSYEQYF
>TRBV21-1|TRBJ2-4
CASRRGVAKNIQYF
>TRBV10-1|TRBJ2-2
CASSESAGGVYTGELFF
>TRBV18|TRBJ1-6
CASSSLPRSGQGMDSPLHF
>TRBV14|TRBJ2-7
CASSQDRGAGRHEQYF
>TRBV5-4|TRBJ2-5
CASSTDAGVWETQYF
>TRBV19|TRBJ2-5
CASSIRGVGKTQYF
>TRBV30|TRBJ2-7
CAWLGQGAREQYF
>TRBV5-1|TRBJ1-1
CASRPTENTEAFF
>TRBV15|TRBJ2-5
CATSKGQLGETQYF
>TRBV2|TRBJ1-5
CASNLQGSQPQHF
>TRBV9|TRBJ2-7
CANETRVYEQYF
>TRBV5-1|TRBJ2-7
CASSSRSSYEQYF
>TRBV28|TRBJ2-3
CASSSIAGGRDTQYF
>TRBV30|TRBJ1-1
CAWSLPGTRNTEAFF
>TRBV5-1|TRBJ2-7
CASSLGQPSYEQYF
>TRBV5-1|TRBJ2-1
CATQTSAVANEQFF
>TRBV7-9|TRBJ1-4
CASSHTGLDEKLFF
>TRBV28|TRBJ2-5
CASRAGGGYQETQYF
>TRBV19|TRBJ2-3
CASSPPPRLAAGYGDTQYF
>TRBV19|TRBJ1-1
CASSALRGKNTEAFF
>TRBV6-5|TRBJ2-3
CASSYSPQNRADTQYF
>TRBV7-9|TRBJ2-3
CASSYTSGITDTQYF